The text below deals with one T cell receptor (beta chain). Its matching antigen is unknown. This sample is part of a study of CD8 T cells in ankylosing spondylitis. Study results and limitations: Enrichment of disease-linked clones was reportedly significant in matched ankylosing spondylitis synovial fluid. A TCR beta motif of about 8 highly homologous variants appeared characteristic of ankylosing spondylitis blood. Reports of some motif variants in reactive arthritis synovial fluid and blood predate this one. Disease-associated clonotypes exhibited CD8+ identity and were relatively infrequent in peripheral blood.

Germline CDR1 KGHSH, CDR2 LQKENI. V lost 5 bases to trimming and J lost 8 bases, with 15 bases between them. The CDR3 has 14 residues. For TCR beta, libraries came from quantitative 5'-RACE with molecular barcodes. MiXCR, applied by TCRdb to the 5' RACE reads, yields one record per CDR3 protein. The table records a few hundred thousand distinct CDR3 sequences, approximately 20% of them present only once. The source is a male donor with ankylosing spondylitis. The chain recombines TRBV18 with TRBJ1-4; TRBD1 might be the D (5 bases). The sample consisted of blood, either unsorted or a sorted T cell fraction (not recorded which). DNA of the CDR3: TGTGCCAGCTCAGAAGCCCAGGGTCGGGAAAAACTGTTTTTT. Its translation: CASSEAQGREKLFF.